This TCR beta chain comes out of a study of control samples from healthy donors and cancer patients. V lost 3 bases and J 6 bases, leaving 13 bases between the germline ends. The CDR3 has 14 amino acids. Germline V gene lookup returns CDR1 SEHNR and CDR2 FQNEAQ (reference sequence). The assay was immunoSEQ multiplex PCR, and TCRdb's table has in-frame clones only and misses some. The sample contains 100,000 to 150,000 clones, approximately 90% of which appear only once. This clone was observed a few times. The chain carries TRBV7-9 and TRBJ2-3; D may match TRBD1 or TRBD2 (6 bases each). The sequenced sample consisted of blood. The sequence was collected from a man between 45 and 60 years old in good health. CDR3 amino acids: CASSFQSGADTQYF. The CDR3 nucleotides read TGTGCCAGCAGCTTCCAGTCGGGGGCGGATACGCAGTATTTT.